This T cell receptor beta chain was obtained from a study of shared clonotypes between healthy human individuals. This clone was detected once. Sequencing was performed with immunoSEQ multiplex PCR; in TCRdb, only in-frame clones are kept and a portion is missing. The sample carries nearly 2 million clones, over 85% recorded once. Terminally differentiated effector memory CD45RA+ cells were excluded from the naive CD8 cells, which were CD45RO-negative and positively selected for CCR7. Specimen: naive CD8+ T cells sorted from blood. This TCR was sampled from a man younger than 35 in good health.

The CDR3 loop reads CASSLQVQGYEQYF. The CDR3 DNA reads as TGTGCCAGCAGTTTACAGGTACAGGGCTACGAGCAGTACTTC. The gene calls are TRBV27 and TRBJ2-7; the D gene is possibly TRBD1 (6 bases). V lost 2 bases, J lost 3 bases, and 11 bases lay in between. This CDR3 comprises 14 residues. Per the germline V gene, CDR1 is MNHEY and CDR2 is SMNVEV (reference sequence).